Each of the 17 T cell receptor beta chains below was sequenced from the same sample in a study of blood T cell repertoires in COVID-19. TCRdb keeps only in-frame clones here, not all; method: immunoSEQ multiplex PCR. The sample has about 83,000 clones, more than 90% seen once. What was sequenced was peripheral blood. These receptors originate from an elderly woman with active or convalescent COVID-19.

The chain has TRBV7-2 and TRBJ1-1; the D is unclear. Trimming shortened V by 3 bases and J by 1 base, and 3 bases separated the two germline ends. This CDR3 contains 12 residues. Germline V gene lookup returns CDR1 SGHTA and CDR2 FQGNSA. CDR3 in DNA: TGTGCCAGCAGCTTCGGGAACACTGAAGCTTTCTTT. Translation: CASSFGNTEAFF. The full variable domain, its missing parts supplied by reference TRBV7-2 and TRBJ1-1, is GAGVSQSPSNKVTEKGKDVELRCDPISGHTALYWYRQSLGQGLEFLIYFQGNSAPDKSGLPSDRFSAERTGGSVSTLTIQRTQQEDSAVYLCASSFGNTEAFFGQGTRLTVV.

This chain uses TRBV6-5 with TRBJ2-7, with D perhaps TRBD1 (5 bases). Per the germline V gene, CDR1 is MNHEY and CDR2 is SVGAGI. The germline V and J ends were trimmed by 6 bases and 7 bases, with 10 bases remaining between them. This CDR3 is built from 11 residues. Here the CDR3 reads CASRGLGEQYF. The CDR3 DNA is TGTGCCAGCAGGGGGCTTGGGGAGCAGTACTTC.

This clone occurred once. The chain has TRBV10-3 and TRBJ2-5; D unresolved. Germline CDR1 ENHRY, CDR2 SYGVKD. The germline V and J ends were trimmed by 4 bases and 1 base, with 7 bases remaining between them. The CDR3 totals 13 residues. The DNA of the CDR3 is TGTGCCATCAGTGTGAACAGCCAAGAGACCCAGTACTTC. Translated, it gives CAISVNSQETQYF.

The chain carries TRBV7-3 and TRBJ2-2; TRBD1 matches 9 bases. This CDR3 is 17 amino acids long. The germline gives CDR1 SGHTA, CDR2 FQGTGA. The junction had 8 bases not matched to a gene; V was cut back by 1 base and J by 5 bases. CDR3: CASSLMGSGTGTGELFF. The DNA for the CDR3 is TGTGCCAGCAGCTTAATGGGTTCCGGGACAGGGACCGGGGAGCTGTTTTTT.

This chain uses TRBV13 with TRBJ1-3; 7 nucleotides align to TRBD1. The germline V gene encodes CDR1 PRHDT and CDR2 FYEKMQ (reference sequence). The CDR3 loop spans 16 amino acids. Trimming at V came to 4 bases and at J to 0 bases, leaving 6 bases not matched to a gene. CDR3 nucleotides: TGTGCCAGCAGCTCACCTCAGGGGGTCTCTGGAAACACCATATATTTT. Protein product: CASSSPQGVSGNTIYF.

V gene TRBV19 combines with J gene TRBJ2-2; weak D call: TRBD1 (6 bases). The V gene lost 2 bases and the J gene lost 6 bases, with 13 bases spanning the gap. The V gene's germline CDR1 is LNHDA and CDR2 SQIVND (reference sequence). The length of the CDR3 is 15 residues. CDR3 region: CASSISQGYAGELFF. For the CDR3, the DNA is TGTGCCAGTAGTATAAGCCAGGGGTACGCCGGGGAGCTGTTTTTT.

This clone appeared a few times. Other DNA sequences within the sample encode an identical CDR3. The CDR3 sequence is CASSPETANSPLHF. The CDR3 region has the DNA TGTGCCAGCTCACCTGAAACAGCTAATTCACCCCTCCACTTT. V and J are TRBV18 and TRBJ1-6; D is ambiguous. Germline V gives CDR1 KGHSH, CDR2 LQKENI. This CDR3 has 14 residues. Trimming left V 3 bases short and J 6 bases short, with 9 bases between.

The V call is TRBV19, the J call TRBJ2-3; D is perhaps TRBD1 (5 bases). V lost 0 bases to trimming and J lost 2 bases, with 9 bases between them. Germline CDR1 LNHDA, CDR2 SQIVND (reference sequence). The CDR3 is 15 amino acids. The CDR3 DNA sequence: TGTGCCAGTAGTATAGATACCAGGGCCACAGATACGCAGTATTTT. It specifies CASSIDTRATDTQYF.

The chain carries TRBV24-1 and TRBJ2-7; D gene uncertain. The length of the CDR3 is 16 residues. The V gene's germline CDR1 is KGHDR and CDR2 SFDVKD. The V gene lost 1 base and the J gene lost 0 bases, with 12 bases spanning the gap. CDR3 amino acids: CATSDLTAGSSYEQYF. The CDR3 nucleotides are TGTGCCACCAGTGATTTAACAGCTGGAAGCTCCTACGAGCAGTACTTC.

This clone was seen just once. This chain connects TRBV19 to TRBJ1-4; TRBD1 aligns across 8 bases. This CDR3 spans 14 amino acids. CDR1 LNHDA and CDR2 SQIVND come from the germline V gene (reference sequence). Losses at the gene ends were 3 bases for V and 8 bases for J; bases not matched to a gene: 5. The CDR3 spells CASSIGQGAEKLFF. CDR3 bases: TGTGCCAGTAGTATCGGACAGGGTGCGGAAAAACTGTTTTTT.

The chain joins TRBV4-2 to TRBJ1-5; TRBD1 matches at 10 bases. Germline assignment: CDR1 LGHNA and CDR2 YNFKEQ. V was pared by 4 bases and J by 3 bases, with 6 bases of the junction left unmatched. The CDR3 covers 16 residues. This chain's CDR3 is CASSLGTGASNQPQHF. In nucleotides, the CDR3 is TGTGCCAGCAGCCTGGGGACAGGGGCCTCCAATCAGCCCCAGCATTTT.

J is TRBJ2-2 and V is TRBV7-2, with D maybe TRBD2 (7 bases). With 6 bases removed from V and 0 bases from J, the gap between germline ends came to 8 bases. In germline, CDR1 is SGHTA, CDR2 FQGNSA. The CDR3 is 14 residues long. The chain's CDR3 is CASRGGANTGELFF. As DNA, the CDR3 is TGTGCCAGCAGAGGGGGGGCGAACACCGGGGAGCTGTTTTTT.

The chain links TRBV7-2 to TRBJ2-1; D remains unclear. Trimming removed 0 bases from V and 6 bases from J, with 6 bases in between. Germline V lookup: CDR1 SGHTA, CDR2 FQGNSA. The CDR3 covers 13 residues. The CDR3 region is CASSLASVNEQFF. The CDR3 coding sequence is TGTGCCAGCAGCTTAGCCTCGGTCAATGAGCAGTTCTTC.

The chain joins TRBV27 to TRBJ1-2; 8 bases line up with TRBD1. This CDR3 spans 15 amino acids. V shed 5 bases and J 2 bases; nucleotides not matched to a gene: 7. Looked up from germline, CDR1 is MNHEY and CDR2 is SMNVEV (reference sequence). The chain's CDR3 is CASSRTGQANYGYTF. The DNA of the CDR3 is TGTGCCAGCAGTCGAACGGGACAGGCAAACTATGGCTACACCTTC.

The chain recombines TRBV7-2 with TRBJ2-3, with TRBD2 matching over 9 bases. The V gene's germline CDR1 is SGHTA and CDR2 FQGNSA. V trimming: 6 bases; J trimming: 4 bases; junction bases outside the gene matches: 11. The CDR3 has 16 amino acids. CDR3 sequence: CASRASGTSLADTQYF. The CDR3 nucleotides are TGTGCCAGCAGGGCATCCGGGACTAGCCTGGCAGATACGCAGTATTTT. Full variable domain (outside the CDR3, taken from reference TRBV7-2 and TRBJ2-3): GAGVSQSPSNKVTEKGKDVELRCDPISGHTALYWYRQSLGQGLEFLIYFQGNSAPDKSGLPSDRFSAERTGGSVSTLTIQRTQQEDSAVYLCASRASGTSLADTQYFGPGTRLTVL.

The chain couples TRBV24-1 to TRBJ2-5, with TRBD2 identical over 11 bases. The CDR3 is made up of 17 amino acids. CDR1 is KGHDR and CDR2 is SFDVKD in the germline V gene. Trimming removed 2 bases from V and 5 bases from J; junction bases left unmatched: 9. CDR3 coding DNA: TGTGCCACCAGTGATTCGGCTAGCGGGGGGTTGGCGGAGACCCAGTACTTC. Translating gives CATSDSASGGLAETQYF.

V is TRBV7-8 and J is TRBJ1-5; the D is unclear. V was shortened by 5 bases and J by 1 base, with 6 bases between the two germline ends. Germline CDR1 SGHVS, CDR2 FQNEAQ. The CDR3 spans 13 residues. The CDR3 loop reads CASSPGSNQPQHF. In DNA, the CDR3 is TGTGCCAGCAGCCCGGGAAGCAATCAGCCCCAGCATTTT.